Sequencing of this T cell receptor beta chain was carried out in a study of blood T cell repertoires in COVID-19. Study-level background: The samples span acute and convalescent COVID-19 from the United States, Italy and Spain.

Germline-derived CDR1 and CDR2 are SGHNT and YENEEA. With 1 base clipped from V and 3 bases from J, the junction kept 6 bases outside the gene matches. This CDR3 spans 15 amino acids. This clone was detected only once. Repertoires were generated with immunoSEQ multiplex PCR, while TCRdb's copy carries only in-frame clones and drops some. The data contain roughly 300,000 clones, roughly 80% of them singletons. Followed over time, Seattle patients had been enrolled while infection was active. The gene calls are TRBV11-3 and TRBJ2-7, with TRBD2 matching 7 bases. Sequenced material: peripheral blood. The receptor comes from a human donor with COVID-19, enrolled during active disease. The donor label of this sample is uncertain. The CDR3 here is CASSLGAGVFYEQYF. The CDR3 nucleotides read TGTGCCAGCAGCTTAGGGGCGGGAGTGTTCTACGAGCAGTACTTC.